This T cell receptor beta chain is drawn from a study of blood T cell repertoires in COVID-19. For the study at large: PBMCs, B-cell-depleted T cells, or T cells were the source of the cDNA or gDNA that made up the material.

Per the authors' pipeline: For nucleated cells, counts were estimated from reference gene primer amplification. The table came from immunoSEQ multiplex PCR; TCRdb's copy has only in-frame clones and leaves some out. V, J and clone size are those of that table, while D and trimming were read from the DNA. Among nearly 85,000 clones listed, around 80% were seen once. J lost 0 bases, V lost 7 bases, and 6 bases had no gene match. CDR1 is SGHRS and CDR2 is YFSETQ in the germline V gene. This CDR3 spans 15 amino acids. This rearrangement joins TRBV5-1 to TRBJ2-3, with TRBD1 matching over 9 bases. The TCR comes from a woman aged 55-69 years with acute or convalescent COVID-19. Input material: peripheral blood. CDR3 DNA: TGCGCCAGCGGGCTACAGGGGGCTAGCACAGATACGCAGTATTTT. This gives the protein CASGLQGASTDTQYF.